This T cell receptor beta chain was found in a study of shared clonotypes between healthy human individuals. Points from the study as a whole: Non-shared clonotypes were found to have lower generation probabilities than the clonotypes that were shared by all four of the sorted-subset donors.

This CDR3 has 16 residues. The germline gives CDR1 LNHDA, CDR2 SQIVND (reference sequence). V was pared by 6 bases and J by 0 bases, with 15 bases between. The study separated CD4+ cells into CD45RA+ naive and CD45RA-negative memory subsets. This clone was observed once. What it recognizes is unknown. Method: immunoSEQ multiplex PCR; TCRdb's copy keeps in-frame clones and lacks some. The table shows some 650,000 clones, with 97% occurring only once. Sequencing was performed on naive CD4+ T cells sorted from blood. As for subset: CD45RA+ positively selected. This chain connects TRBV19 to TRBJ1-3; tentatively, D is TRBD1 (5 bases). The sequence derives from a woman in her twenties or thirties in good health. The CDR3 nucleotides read TGTGCCAGTAGCCCCGAGAGGGGATTCTCTGGAAACACCATATATTTT. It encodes CASSPERGFSGNTIYF.